Shown below are 8 T cell receptor beta chains from a single sample sequenced in a study of blood T cell repertoires in COVID-19. Method: immunoSEQ multiplex PCR; TCRdb's copy keeps in-frame clones and lacks some. Among a few hundred thousand clones listed, 85% to 90% were seen once. The sample comprised peripheral blood. All receptors come from a young man with active or convalescent COVID-19.

CDR3 sequence (DNA): TGTGCCACCCGATCAAACAGGGCTGAAGCTTTCTTT. As protein: CATRSNRAEAFF. The V call is TRBV19, the J call TRBJ1-1; tentative D call: TRBD1 (6 bases). Per germline, CDR1 LNHDA and CDR2 SQIVND (reference sequence). The V end lost 10 bases, the J end lost 6 bases, and 15 bases lay between the germline ends. This CDR3 has 12 residues.

This chain links TRBV2 with TRBJ2-5; 9 bases match TRBD1. CDR1 is SNHLY and CDR2 is FYNNEI in the germline V gene. This CDR3 comprises 15 residues. J was trimmed by 5 bases and V by 4 bases; bases with no gene match: 8. The CDR3 nucleotides are TGTGCCAGCAGTGTCCCCGGGACAGGGCTGGAGACCCAGTACTTC. Encoded protein: CASSVPGTGLETQYF.

The V gene is TRBV6-5, the J gene TRBJ1-5; 7 nucleotides match TRBD1. The ends lost 4 bases at V and 3 bases at J; junction bases unmatched: 3. The germline V gene has CDR1 MNHEY and CDR2 SVGAGI. This CDR3 region has 14 residues. CDR3 region: CASSSGQPNQPQHF. Written as DNA, the CDR3 is TGTGCCAGCAGTTCGGGACAGCCCAATCAGCCCCAGCATTTT.

The chain combines TRBV4-1 with TRBJ1-5; unclear D gene. The CDR3 is 17 residues long. Germline V gene lookup returns CDR1 MGHRA and CDR2 YSYEKL. V was cut by 1 base and J by 0 bases, with 13 bases left in between. This CDR3 reads CASSQVLAGHSNQPQHF. CDR3 coding DNA: TGCGCCAGCAGCCAAGTTTTGGCAGGCCATAGCAATCAGCCCCAGCATTTT.

This chain connects TRBV30 to TRBJ2-7; maybe TRBD1 (6 bases). The CDR3 covers 13 residues. Germline V gives CDR1 GTSNPN, CDR2 SVGIG (reference sequence). Trimming left V 3 bases short and J 7 bases short, with 16 bases between. The CDR3 nucleotides read TGTGCCTGGAGGGACAGCCTCCTAGGGGAGCAGTACTTC. It translates to CAWRDSLLGEQYF.

The rearrangement joins TRBV3-1 (or the pseudogene TRBV3-2) to TRBJ2-5; 7 bases line up with TRBD2. This CDR3 is built from 14 residues. The germline CDR1 and CDR2 sequences are LGHDT and YNNKEL (reference sequence). V lost 2 bases and J lost 5; bases outside the gene matches: 5. The CDR3 loop is CASSQRGSGETQYF. Written as DNA, the CDR3 is TGTGCCAGCAGCCAACGCGGGAGTGGGGAGACCCAGTACTTC.

The chain's CDR3 is CASSHGTSGETQYF. The CDR3 nucleotides read TGTGCCAGCAGCCATGGGACTAGCGGGGAGACCCAGTACTTC. The chain uses TRBV3-1 (or the pseudogene TRBV3-2) and TRBJ2-5; TRBD2 aligns across 12 bases. V gave up 3 bases and J gave up 5 bases; unmatched junction bases: 1. Germline V gene data show CDR1 as LGHDT and CDR2 as YNNKEL (reference sequence). This CDR3 has 14 amino acids.

The chain couples TRBV6-5 to TRBJ2-5; no clear D. The CDR3 has 13 residues. The V gene's germline CDR1 is MNHEY and CDR2 SVGAGI. V was clipped by 4 bases and J by 5 bases, with 11 bases between them. CDR3 sequence: CASSFSVLETQYF. DNA of the CDR3: TGTGCCAGCAGTTTTTCGGTCCTGGAGACCCAGTACTTC.